These 29 T cell receptor beta chains share one sample of origin, sequenced in a study of T-cell memory formation after mild COVID-19. TCRdb redid the calling of the 5' RACE reads with MiXCR, one entry per CDR3 protein. The table has roughly 100,000 distinct CDR3 sequences, approximately 15% seen once. The sequenced material came from PBMCs or a T cell subset sorted from them (not recorded which). These receptors all stem from an adult woman who had mild COVID-19 (a few samples of this study predate the infection). Cell type and time point are not known.

The CDR3 sequence: CASSPIDRDTDTQYF. The DNA of the CDR3 is TGCGCCAGCAGCCCCATAGACAGGGACACAGATACGCAGTATTTT. The chain carries TRBV5-1 and TRBJ2-3; TRBD1 matches 7 bases. Germline V CDR1 and CDR2: SGHRS, YFSETQ. This CDR3 region has 15 residues. The trim removed 4 bases at V and 2 bases at J, leaving 7 bases unmatched.

This clonotype was found a few times. The rearrangement links TRBV21-1 to TRBJ2-7. TRBV21-1 is tagged as a pseudogene. This CDR3 has 14 amino acids. The CDR3 loop reads CASSMRLRTYEQYF. In nucleotides, the CDR3 is TGTGCCAGCAGCATGCGACTTCGAACCTACGAGCAGTACTTC.

This clonotype was observed a few times. V gene TRBV5-1 combines with J gene TRBJ2-1; 11 bases map to TRBD2. V lost 3 bases and J lost 4; bases outside the gene matches: 3. This CDR3 is 15 amino acids long. The germline CDR1 and CDR2 sequences are SGHRS and YFSETQ. The CDR3 protein is CASSSIAGGYNEQFF. The CDR3 bases are TGCGCCAGCAGCTCAATAGCGGGGGGGTACAATGAGCAGTTCTTC.

The sample holds a few counts of this clonotype. This CDR3 reads CASSVGSGTLYGYTF. The CDR3 DNA follows: TGTGCCAGCAGCGTAGGATCAGGGACGCTCTATGGCTACACCTTC. V and J are TRBV9 and TRBJ1-2, with a possible D match to TRBD1 (5 bases). Trimming left V 0 bases short and J 4 bases short, with 13 bases between. Germline CDR1 reads SGDLS; CDR2 reads YYNGEE. The CDR3 has 15 amino acids.

V usage is TRBV6-2 or TRBV6-3 and J usage is TRBJ2-7, with 10 bases matching TRBD1. After removal of 7 bases from V and 3 bases from J, the junction contained 6 bases not matched to a gene. Germline CDR1 is MNHEY and CDR2 is SVGEGT. This CDR3 spans 14 amino acids. This CDR3 is CASKKTGGIYEQYF. In nucleotides, the CDR3 is TGTGCCAGCAAAAAGACAGGGGGCATCTACGAGCAGTACTTC.

V usage is TRBV29-1 and J usage is TRBJ2-1, with 8 bases that match TRBD2. J lost 4 bases, V lost 2 bases, and 10 bases had no gene match. Germline V gene lookup returns CDR1 SQVTM and CDR2 ANQGSEA. There are 16 residues in the CDR3. The DNA for the CDR3 is TGCAGCGTTGAAAATTCGGGAGGGCCGGGTTACAATGAGCAGTTCTTC. Its translation: CSVENSGGPGYNEQFF.

This clonotype was observed at least ten times. The rearrangement uses TRBV29-1 and TRBJ2-1, with D possibly TRBD2 on 5 matching bases. The CDR3 is made up of 14 amino acids. CDR1 is SQVTM, CDR2 ANQGSEA, per germline. V lost 5 bases to trimming and J lost 0 bases, with 11 bases between them. This CDR3 reads CSVLSGSSYNEQFF. The CDR3 nucleotides are TGCAGCGTTCTGAGCGGTAGCTCCTACAATGAGCAGTTCTTC.

This clonotype was counted a few times. V gene TRBV24-1 combines with J gene TRBJ2-2; TRBD1 aligns across 8 bases. The length of the CDR3 is 17 residues. Germline CDR1 KGHDR, CDR2 SFDVKD. Trimming at V came to 1 base and at J to 0 bases, leaving 3 bases not matched to a gene. CDR3: CATSDFRTGPNTGELFF. The CDR3 coding sequence is TGTGCCACCAGTGATTTCAGGACAGGGCCGAACACCGGGGAGCTGTTTTTT.

The CDR3 region is CASSVANLGPRSTDTQYF. CDR3 in DNA: TGTGCCAGCAGCGTAGCTAACCTTGGACCCAGAAGCACAGATACGCAGTATTTT. The chain combines TRBV9 with TRBJ2-3; unclear D gene. This CDR3 is built from 18 residues. Germline CDR1 SGDLS, CDR2 YYNGEE. Trimming stripped 0 bases from V and 0 bases from J, with 17 bases between. Drawing the rest from reference TRBV9 and TRBJ2-3, the complete variable domain is DSGVTQTPKHLITATGQRVTLRCSPRSGDLSVYWYQQSLDQGLQFLIQYYNGEERAKGNILERFSAQQFPDLHSELNLSSLELGDSALYFCASSVANLGPRSTDTQYFGPGTRLTVL.

The sample holds a few counts of this clonotype. The rearrangement uses TRBV10-3 and TRBJ2-7; perhaps TRBD1 as D (5 bases). This CDR3 comprises 16 residues. Trimming shortened V by 5 bases and J by 5 bases, and 22 bases separated the two germline ends. The germline gives CDR1 ENHRY, CDR2 SYGVKD. The CDR3 nucleotides read TGTGCCATCAGTAACTTCCAGGGTGGAGTGCTCCACGAGCAGTACTTC. This gives the protein CAISNFQGGVLHEQYF.

This clonotype occurred a few times. The CDR3 protein is CSARDMDSNTEAFF. CDR3 nucleotides: TGCAGTGCTAGAGATATGGATTCGAACACTGAAGCTTTCTTT. The chain is built from TRBV20-1 and TRBJ1-1, with unresolved D. The CDR3 is 14 residues long. Germline CDR1 reads DFQATT; CDR2 reads SNEGSKA (reference sequence). The germline V and J ends were trimmed by 0 bases and 1 base, with 9 bases remaining between them.

This clonotype was detected only a few times. The chain couples TRBV4-1 to TRBJ1-2; D is perhaps TRBD1 (5 bases). The germline V and J ends were trimmed by 0 bases and 3 bases, with 11 bases remaining between them. CDR1 is MGHRA, CDR2 YSYEKL, per germline. The CDR3 has 15 amino acids. Here the CDR3 DNA reads TGCGCCAGCAGCCAAGATCTTGAGACAGACTATGGCTACACCTTC. Translating gives CASSQDLETDYGYTF.

The chain carries TRBV30 and TRBJ2-3; the match to TRBD2 covers 12 bases. The ends lost 4 bases at V and 6 bases at J; junction bases unmatched: 5. CDR3 size: 14 residues. Germline CDR1 is GTSNPN and CDR2 is SVGIG (reference sequence). As DNA, the CDR3 is TGTGCCTGGACCCTAGCGGGAGGGTCTGATACGCAGTATTTT. Protein product: CAWTLAGGSDTQYF.

The J gene is TRBJ1-6, the V gene TRBV5-1, with 7 bases identical to TRBD1. V dropped 4 bases and J dropped 7; count of bases not matched to a gene: 8. The CDR3 covers 15 residues. Germline lookup yields CDR1 SGHRS and CDR2 YFSETQ. The CDR3 sequence is CASSEGTALNSPLHF. CDR3 nucleotide sequence: TGCGCCAGCAGCGAAGGGACAGCCCTGAATTCACCCCTCCACTTT.

This clonotype came up a few times. The genes are TRBV11-2 and TRBJ2-7; D not resolved. The germline CDR1 and CDR2 sequences are SGHAT and FQNNGV. The CDR3 runs to 14 residues. Trimming stripped 4 bases from V and 6 bases from J, with 16 bases between. The CDR3 loop reads CASSYSWAEAEQYF. The CDR3 nucleotides are TGTGCCAGCAGCTACAGTTGGGCTGAGGCCGAGCAGTACTTC.

This clonotype was recorded a few times. This chain uses TRBV7-9 with TRBJ1-5, with D maybe TRBD1 (6 bases). V lost 0 bases to trimming and J lost 12 bases, with 12 bases between them. The CDR3 contains 13 residues. The V gene's germline CDR1 is SEHNR and CDR2 FQNEAQ (reference sequence). This CDR3 reads CASSLASGEDQHF. CDR3 coding DNA: TGTGCCAGCAGCTTAGCCTCAGGGGAGGACCAGCATTTT. The variable domain in full, with the rest retrieved from reference TRBV7-9 and TRBJ1-5, is DTGVSQNPRHKITKRGQNVTFRCDPISEHNRLYWYRQTLGQGPEFLTYFQNEAQLEKSRLLSDRFSAERPKGSFSTLEIQRTEQGDSAMYLCASSLASGEDQHFGDGTRLSIL.

This clonotype was recorded a few times. This chain links TRBV30 with TRBJ1-1; D is perhaps TRBD1 (5 bases). Per the germline V gene, CDR1 is GTSNPN and CDR2 is SVGIG (reference sequence). The CDR3 is made up of 11 amino acids. The V gene lost 1 base and the J gene lost 11 bases, with 11 bases spanning the gap. The CDR3 sequence: CAWSDGRDAFF. CDR3 DNA: TGTGCCTGGAGTGACGGAAGGGACGCTTTCTTT.

This clonotype was counted a few times. The gene calls are TRBV7-8 and TRBJ2-3, with D unresolved. V dropped 5 bases and J dropped 4 bases, with 4 bases sitting between them. CDR1 SGHVS and CDR2 FQNEAQ come from the germline V gene. The CDR3 consists of 11 residues. The CDR3 bases are TGTGCCAGCAGCATCTCAGATACGCAGTATTTT. Translating gives CASSISDTQYF.

This clonotype turned up a few times. The V call is TRBV5-1, the J call TRBJ1-6, with D possibly being TRBD1 (6 bases). This CDR3 spans 15 amino acids. Germline V CDR1 and CDR2: SGHRS, YFSETQ. Trimming removed 8 bases from V and 4 bases from J, with 16 bases in between. The CDR3 spells CASRKEGDYNSPLHF. DNA of the CDR3: TGCGCCAGTAGGAAGGAGGGGGATTATAATTCACCCCTCCACTTT.

This clonotype has only a few counts. The chain combines TRBV7-9 with TRBJ1-1, with TRBD1 matching 8 bases. CDR3 length: 17 amino acids. Per the germline V gene, CDR1 is SEHNR and CDR2 is FQNEAQ (reference sequence). Losses at the gene ends were 4 bases for V and 5 bases for J; bases not matched to a gene: 15. The CDR3 reads CASSSSDRAAGGTEAFF. In nucleotides, the CDR3 is TGTGCCAGCAGCTCATCGGACAGGGCGGCAGGGGGAACTGAAGCTTTCTTT.

CDR3 amino acids: CAWRDLEETQYF. The CDR3 nucleotides are TGTGCCTGGAGGGACCTTGAAGAGACCCAGTACTTC. This chain uses TRBV30 with TRBJ2-5; D is undetermined. Trimming took 3 bases from V and 3 from J, leaving 8 bases between them. Germline loops: CDR1 GTSNPN, CDR2 SVGIG (reference sequence). CDR3 size: 12 residues. Full variable domain (missing parts from reference TRBV30 and TRBJ2-5): SQTIHQWPATLVQPVGSPLSLECTVEGTSNPNLYWYRQAAGRGLQLLFYSVGIGQISSEVPQNLSASRPQDRQFILSSKKLLLSDSGFYLCAWRDLEETQYFGPGTRLLVL.

This clonotype has more than one count but fewer than ten. This sequence joins TRBV24-1 and TRBJ1-5; D gene ambiguous. Looked up from germline, CDR1 is KGHDR and CDR2 is SFDVKD. CDR3 length: 15 amino acids. V was pared by 3 bases and J by 1 base, with 9 bases between. The CDR3, as DNA: TGTGCCACCAGTGATGGTGGGTTCAGCAATCAGCCCCAGCATTTT. Protein sequence: CATSDGGFSNQPQHF.

This clonotype was observed a handful of times. The chain is built from TRBV29-1 and TRBJ1-2, with no clear D. The CDR3 extends over 13 amino acids. Looked up from germline, CDR1 is SQVTM and CDR2 is ANQGSEA. The V end was cut by 1 base, the J end by 3 bases, with 9 bases between. CDR3 nucleotide sequence: TGCAGCGTTGAAGGGGGATTCGACTATGGCTACACCTTC. Translating it yields CSVEGGFDYGYTF.

The chain is built from TRBV19 and TRBJ2-5; D unclear. V lost 3 bases, J lost 2 bases, and 7 bases lay in between. The CDR3 extends over 13 amino acids. Germline V gene data show CDR1 as LNHDA and CDR2 as SQIVND (reference sequence). In DNA, the CDR3 is TGTGCCAGTAGTATCTGGCTACAAGAGACCCAGTACTTC. This codes for CASSIWLQETQYF. The variable domain in full, with the rest retrieved from reference TRBV19 and TRBJ2-5, is DGGITQSPKYLFRKEGQNVTLSCEQNLNHDAMYWYRQDPGQGLRLIYYSQIVNDFQKGDIAEGYSVSREKKESFPLTVTSAQKNPTAFYLCASSIWLQETQYFGPGTRLLVL.

This clonotype was found many times. This chain joins TRBV9 and TRBJ2-7; possibly TRBD1 or TRBD2 for D (5 bases each). CDR1 is SGDLS and CDR2 is YYNGEE in the germline V gene. The V end was cut by 0 bases, the J end by 4 bases, with 11 bases between. The CDR3 runs 14 residues. CDR3 in amino acids: CASSVGGDLYEQYF. The CDR3 DNA follows: TGTGCCAGCAGCGTAGGAGGGGATCTTTACGAGCAGTACTTC. The full variable domain, its missing parts supplied by reference TRBV9 and TRBJ2-7, is DSGVTQTPKHLITATGQRVTLRCSPRSGDLSVYWYQQSLDQGLQFLIQYYNGEERAKGNILERFSAQQFPDLHSELNLSSLELGDSALYFCASSVGGDLYEQYFGPGTRLTVT.

The V gene is TRBV18, the J gene TRBJ1-6; 8 bases align to TRBD1. CDR3 length equals 15 residues. Unmatched junction bases numbered 5, after V lost 1 base and J lost 9 bases. Germline CDR1 KGHSH, CDR2 LQKENI. In DNA form, the CDR3 reads TGTGCCAGCTCACCACAGGACAGGGATGTTTCACCCCTCCACTTT. It is translated as CASSPQDRDVSPLHF.

This clonotype has a handful of counts. The gene calls are TRBV4-2 and TRBJ2-2; D is unclear. There are 12 residues in the CDR3. Trimming removed 0 bases from V and 4 bases from J, with 0 bases in between. Per the germline V gene, CDR1 is LGHNA and CDR2 is YNFKEQ. CDR3 nucleotides: TGTGCCAGCAGCCAAGACACCGGGGAGCTGTTTTTT. It yields the protein CASSQDTGELFF.

The chain carries TRBV9 and TRBJ1-2, with 9 positions matching TRBD1. CDR1 and CDR2 (germline): SGDLS, YYNGEE. V gave up 4 bases and J gave up 0 bases; unmatched junction bases: 10. This CDR3 contains 17 residues. The CDR3 DNA follows: TGTGCCAGCAGCCCCGACCCGGGACAGGGTTCTAACTATGGCTACACCTTC. Translation gives CASSPDPGQGSNYGYTF.

This clonotype occurred a few times. This chain joins TRBV2 and TRBJ1-2, with D maybe TRBD1 (5 bases). V shed 4 bases and J shed 3 bases, with 12 bases lying between them. Germline CDR1 reads SNHLY; CDR2 reads FYNNEI. The CDR3 has 14 residues. DNA for the CDR3: TGTGCCAGCAGTGGCACTGGGACTGACTATGGCTACACCTTC. This gives the protein CASSGTGTDYGYTF.